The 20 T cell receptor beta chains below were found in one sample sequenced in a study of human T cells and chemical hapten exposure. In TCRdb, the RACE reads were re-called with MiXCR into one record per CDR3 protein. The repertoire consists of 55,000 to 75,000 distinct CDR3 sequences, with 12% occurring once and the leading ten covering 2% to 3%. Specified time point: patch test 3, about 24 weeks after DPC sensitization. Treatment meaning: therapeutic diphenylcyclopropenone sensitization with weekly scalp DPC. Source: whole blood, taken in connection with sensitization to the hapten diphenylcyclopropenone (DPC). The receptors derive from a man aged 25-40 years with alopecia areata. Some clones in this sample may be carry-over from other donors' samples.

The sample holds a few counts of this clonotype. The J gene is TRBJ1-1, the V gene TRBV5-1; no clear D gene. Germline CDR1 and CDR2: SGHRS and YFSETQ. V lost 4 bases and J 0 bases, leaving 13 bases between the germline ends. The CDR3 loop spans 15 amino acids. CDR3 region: CASSRNSHMNTEAFF. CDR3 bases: TGCGCCAGCAGCCGGAACAGTCACATGAACACTGAAGCTTTCTTT.

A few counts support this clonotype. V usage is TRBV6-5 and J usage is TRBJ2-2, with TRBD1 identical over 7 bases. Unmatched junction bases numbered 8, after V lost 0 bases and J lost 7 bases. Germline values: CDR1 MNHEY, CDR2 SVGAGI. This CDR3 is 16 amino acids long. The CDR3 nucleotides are TGTGCCAGCAGTTACTCTAGGAAGGGGGCCCACGGGGAGCTGTTTTTT. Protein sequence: CASSYSRKGAHGELFF.

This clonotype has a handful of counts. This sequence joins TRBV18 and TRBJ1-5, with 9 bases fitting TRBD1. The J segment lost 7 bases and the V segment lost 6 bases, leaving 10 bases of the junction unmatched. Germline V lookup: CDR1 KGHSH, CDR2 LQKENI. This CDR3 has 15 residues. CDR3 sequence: CASSRTGGAEQPQHF. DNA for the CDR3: TGTGCCAGCTCCCGAACAGGGGGCGCCGAACAGCCCCAGCATTTT.

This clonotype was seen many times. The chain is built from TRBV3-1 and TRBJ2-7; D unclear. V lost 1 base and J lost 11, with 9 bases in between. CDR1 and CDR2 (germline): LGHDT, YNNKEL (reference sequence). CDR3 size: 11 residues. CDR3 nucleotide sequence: TGTGCCAGCAGCCAAGCCCAGAAAGAGTACTTC. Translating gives CASSQAQKEYF.

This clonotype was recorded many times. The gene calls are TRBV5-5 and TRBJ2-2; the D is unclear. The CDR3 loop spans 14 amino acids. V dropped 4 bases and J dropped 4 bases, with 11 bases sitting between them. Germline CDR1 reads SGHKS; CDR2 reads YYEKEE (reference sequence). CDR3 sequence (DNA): TGTGCCAGCAGCCACAGACTGAGCACCGGGGAGCTGTTTTTT. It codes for CASSHRLSTGELFF.

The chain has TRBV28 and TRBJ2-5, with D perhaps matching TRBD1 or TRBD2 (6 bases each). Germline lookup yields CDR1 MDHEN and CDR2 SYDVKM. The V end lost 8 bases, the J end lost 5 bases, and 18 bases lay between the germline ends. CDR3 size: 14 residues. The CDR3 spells CASVLIGGTETQYF. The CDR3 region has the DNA TGTGCCAGCGTACTGATAGGGGGGACCGAGACCCAGTACTTC.

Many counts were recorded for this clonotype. The CDR3 spells CASSPTRDPGNPYNEQFF. As DNA, the CDR3 is TGTGCCAGCTCACCGACGCGGGACCCCGGAAATCCCTACAATGAGCAGTTCTTC. The genes are TRBV18 and TRBJ2-1; possible D gene TRBD2, 6 bases. This CDR3 comprises 18 residues. The ends were cut back, 3 bases at V and 2 bases at J, with 20 bases in the middle. Germline-derived CDR1 and CDR2 are KGHSH and LQKENI.

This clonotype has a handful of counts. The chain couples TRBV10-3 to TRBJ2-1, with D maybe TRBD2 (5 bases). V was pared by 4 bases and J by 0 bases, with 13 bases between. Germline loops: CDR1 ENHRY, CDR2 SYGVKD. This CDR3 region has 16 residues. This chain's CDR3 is CAISGSGQSSYNEQFF. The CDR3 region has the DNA TGTGCCATCAGTGGAAGCGGCCAGAGCTCCTACAATGAGCAGTTCTTC.

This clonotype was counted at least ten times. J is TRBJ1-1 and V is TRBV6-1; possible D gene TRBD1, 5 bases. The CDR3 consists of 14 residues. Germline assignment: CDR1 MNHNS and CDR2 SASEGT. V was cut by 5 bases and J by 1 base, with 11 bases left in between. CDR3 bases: TGTGCCAGCAGTCCCCACGGGGGGAACACTGAAGCTTTCTTT. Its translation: CASSPHGGNTEAFF.

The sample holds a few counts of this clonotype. CDR3 sequence: CASSSGGNNSPLHF. CDR3 DNA sequence: TGTGCCAGCAGCTCCGGAGGGAATAATTCACCCCTCCACTTT. V gene TRBV7-3 combines with J gene TRBJ1-6; unclear D gene. The CDR3 is 14 residues long. CDR1 is SGHTA, CDR2 FQGTGA, per germline. V was cut by 4 bases and J by 5 bases, with 9 bases left in between. The full variable domain, completed using reference TRBV7-3 and TRBJ1-6, is GAGVSQTPSNKVTEKGKYVELRCDPISGHTALYWYRQSLGQGPEFLIYFQGTGAADDSGLPNDRFFAVRPEGSVSTLKIQRTERGDSAVYLCASSSGGNNSPLHFGNGTRLTVT.

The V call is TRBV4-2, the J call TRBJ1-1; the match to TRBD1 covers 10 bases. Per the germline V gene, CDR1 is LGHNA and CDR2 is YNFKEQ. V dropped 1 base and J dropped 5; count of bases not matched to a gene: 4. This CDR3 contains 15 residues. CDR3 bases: TGTGCCAGCAGCCAAGCCGGACAGGGGGGTACTGAAGCTTTCTTT. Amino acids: CASSQAGQGGTEAFF.

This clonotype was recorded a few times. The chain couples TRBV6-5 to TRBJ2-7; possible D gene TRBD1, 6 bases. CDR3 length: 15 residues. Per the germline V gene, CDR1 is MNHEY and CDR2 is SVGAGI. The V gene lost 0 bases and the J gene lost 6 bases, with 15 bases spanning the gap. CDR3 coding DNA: TGTGCCAGCAGTTACTCTCAAGGGGGATTCGGCGAGCAGTACTTC. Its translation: CASSYSQGGFGEQYF.

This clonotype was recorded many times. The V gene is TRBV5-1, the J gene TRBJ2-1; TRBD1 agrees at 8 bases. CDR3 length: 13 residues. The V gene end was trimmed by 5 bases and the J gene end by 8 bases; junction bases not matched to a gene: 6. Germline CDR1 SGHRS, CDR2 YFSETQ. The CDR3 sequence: CASSTGGTDEQFF. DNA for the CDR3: TGCGCCAGCAGTACAGGGGGGACGGATGAGCAGTTCTTC.

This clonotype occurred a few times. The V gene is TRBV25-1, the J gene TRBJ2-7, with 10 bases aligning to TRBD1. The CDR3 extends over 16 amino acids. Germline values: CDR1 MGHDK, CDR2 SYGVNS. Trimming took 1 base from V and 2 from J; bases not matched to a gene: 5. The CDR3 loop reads CASSESRQGATYEQYF. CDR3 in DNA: TGTGCCAGCAGTGAATCCCGACAGGGGGCCACCTACGAGCAGTACTTC.

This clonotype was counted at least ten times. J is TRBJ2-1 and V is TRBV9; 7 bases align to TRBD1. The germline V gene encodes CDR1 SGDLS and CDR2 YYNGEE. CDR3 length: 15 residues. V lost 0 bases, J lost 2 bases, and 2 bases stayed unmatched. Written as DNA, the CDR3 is TGTGCCAGCAGCGTAGGCCAGGGGGCCTACAATGAGCAGTTCTTC. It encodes CASSVGQGAYNEQFF.

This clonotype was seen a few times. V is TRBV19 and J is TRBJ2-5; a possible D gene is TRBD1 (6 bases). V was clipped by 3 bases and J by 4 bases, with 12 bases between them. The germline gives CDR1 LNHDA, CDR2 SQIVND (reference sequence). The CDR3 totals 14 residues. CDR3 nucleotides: TGTGCCAGTAGTATTGGGACAAGGGGAGAGACCCAGTACTTC. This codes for CASSIGTRGETQYF.

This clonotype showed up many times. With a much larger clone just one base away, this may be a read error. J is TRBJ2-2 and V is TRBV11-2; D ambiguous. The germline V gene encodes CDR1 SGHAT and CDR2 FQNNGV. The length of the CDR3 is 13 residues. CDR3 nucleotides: TGTGCCAGCAACTTAGAAGCAGCCGGGGAGCTGTTTTTT. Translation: CASNLEAAGELFF.

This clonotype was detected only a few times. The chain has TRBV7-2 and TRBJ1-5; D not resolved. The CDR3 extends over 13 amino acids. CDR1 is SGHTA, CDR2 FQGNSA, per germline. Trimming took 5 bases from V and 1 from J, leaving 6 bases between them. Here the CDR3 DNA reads TGTGCCAGCAGCGGGTGGAGCAATCAGCCCCAGCATTTT. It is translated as CASSGWSNQPQHF.

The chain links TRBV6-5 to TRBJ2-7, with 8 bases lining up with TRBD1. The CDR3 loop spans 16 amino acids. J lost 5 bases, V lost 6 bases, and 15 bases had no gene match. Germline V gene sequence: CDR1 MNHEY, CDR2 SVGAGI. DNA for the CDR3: TGTGCCAGCAGCCAACCCACAGGGGGATCTAGTAACGAGCAGTACTTC. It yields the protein CASSQPTGGSSNEQYF.

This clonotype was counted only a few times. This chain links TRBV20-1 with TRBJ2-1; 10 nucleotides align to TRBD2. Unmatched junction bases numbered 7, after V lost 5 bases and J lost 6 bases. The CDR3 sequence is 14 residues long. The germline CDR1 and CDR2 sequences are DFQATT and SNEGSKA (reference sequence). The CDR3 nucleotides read TGCAGTGCTTCCAGGACTAGCGGAGGCAATGAGCAGTTCTTC. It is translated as CSASRTSGGNEQFF.